The entry that follows covers one T cell receptor beta chain sequence. This sample is part of a study of response to subunit inactivated influenza vaccine. TCRdb re-derived calls from the RT-PCR reads in MiXCR, one entry per CDR3 protein. The table lists roughly 760,000 distinct CDR3 sequences, less than 25% of them singletons. This CDR3 has 11 amino acids. Germline V CDR1 and CDR2: DFQATT, SNEGSKA (reference sequence). V dropped 3 bases and J dropped 11; count of bases not matched to a gene: 5. The V call is TRBV20-1, the J call TRBJ2-7, with 9 nucleotides matching TRBD1. The TCR sequence derives from a man aged 50 to 60 who received an inactivated influenza vaccine. The sequences come from PBMCs from blood, collected 4 to 6 days after vaccination. Written as DNA, the CDR3 is TGCAGTGCTAGTACAGGGGGCGCGGAGTACTTC. The encoded protein is CSASTGGAEYF.